These 3 T cell receptor beta chains were all obtained from the same sample, sequenced in a study of vaccination and CD4 T cells after COVID-19. Cultured CD4+ T-cell DNA underwent Oncomine TCR Beta short-read sequencing. MiXCR, run by TCRdb on the PCR reads, gives a single entry per CDR3 protein. This sample yields about 570 distinct CDR3 sequences, of which approximately 11% are seen a single time; about a quarter belongs to the top ten. Treatment defined: 10-day PBMC culture with coronavirus spike peptide pools or control peptides (ViraFEST assay). Gathering of the CD4+ T cells, from the unexposed donor, took place before the COVID-19 pandemic (2011-2018). Their antigens remain unidentified. The source material was CD4+ T cells from blood, cultured in vitro. Receptors originate from a human donor in good health.

This clonotype is classed as large. V usage is TRBV7-9 and J usage is TRBJ1-2, with D hard to call. The CDR3 has 12 amino acids. Germline CDR1 is SEHNR and CDR2 is FQNEAQ (reference sequence). V lost 3 bases and J lost 8, with 10 bases in between. The chain's CDR3 is CASSLGGWGYTF. CDR3 bases: TGTGCCAGCAGCTTGGGTGGCTGGGGCTACACCTTC.

This clonotype is medium-sized. The chain recombines TRBV4-2 with TRBJ2-5; D is unresolved. Germline lookup yields CDR1 LGHNA and CDR2 YNFKEQ. The CDR3 is made up of 14 amino acids. V was shortened by 1 base and J by 4 bases, with 10 bases between the two germline ends. CDR3 sequence reads: CASSQGGSLETQYF. The DNA of the CDR3 is TGTGCCAGCAGCCAAGGGGGTAGCCTAGAGACCCAGTACTTC.

This clonotype was counted only a few times. The chain has TRBV9 and TRBJ1-2; 11 bases line up with TRBD1. The ends lost 4 bases at V and 7 bases at J; junction bases unmatched: 6. The CDR3 runs 14 residues. CDR1 and CDR2 from the germline V gene are SGDLS and YYNGEE. Written as DNA, the CDR3 is TGTGCCAGCAGCCGGGGACAGGGGGTGGGTGGCTACACCTTC. This codes for CASSRGQGVGGYTF.